This is a list of T cell receptor beta chains from one sample in a study of T cell repertoires in cytomegalovirus infection. TCRdb reanalysed the reads using MiXCR and keeps one entry per CDR3 protein. The sample lists over 100,000 distinct CDR3 sequences, more than 15% seen once, with around 8.2% in the top ten. The sequenced material came from PBMCs. The receptor set was obtained from a human donor in good health (CMV status not recorded). Some clones in this sample may be carry-over from other donors' samples. Both conserved end residues are part of each CDR3. Fields, in order: V gene, J gene, clone size, D gene, CDR3 DNA, CDR3 protein. D genes are given only for firm matches. Only some rows state a clone size, as once, few, many or a class for expanded clones.

V gene: TRBV10-3; J gene: TRBJ2-5; clone size: .; D gene: .; CDR3 DNA: TGTGCCATCAGTGAGTCGACGGGGAGAGGGGAAGAGACCCAGTACTTC; CDR3 protein: CAISESTGRGEETQYF
V gene: TRBV28; J gene: TRBJ1-1; clone size: .; D gene: .; CDR3 DNA: TGTGCCAGCAGACCCAGGGATAACGGGTACACTGAAGCTTTCTTT; CDR3 protein: CASRPRDNGYTEAFF
V gene: TRBV7-2; J gene: TRBJ2-3; clone size: many; D gene: .; CDR3 DNA: TGTGCCAGCAGCTCCTCCCCCGGACACTCAACGCAGTATTTT; CDR3 protein: CASSSSPGHSTQYF
V gene: TRBV11-1; J gene: TRBJ1-4; clone size: many; D gene: .; CDR3 DNA: TGTGCCAGCAGCTTCGCGGACGTCAGGAATGAAAAACTGTTTTTT; CDR3 protein: CASSFADVRNEKLFF
V gene: TRBV5-6; J gene: TRBJ1-1; clone size: many; D gene: TRBD1; CDR3 DNA: TGTGCCAGCAGCTTGGCGATGGGACAGAGAAACACTGAAGCTTTCTTT; CDR3 protein: CASSLAMGQRNTEAFF
V gene: TRBV5-6; J gene: TRBJ2-5; clone size: .; D gene: .; CDR3 DNA: TGTGCCAGCAGCGGAACAGGGAATTACGGAGAGACCCAGTACTTC; CDR3 protein: CASSGTGNYGETQYF
V gene: TRBV7-8; J gene: TRBJ1-1; clone size: many; D gene: .; CDR3 DNA: TGTGCCAGCAGCTTAGCAGATACGAACACTGAAGCTTTCTTT; CDR3 protein: CASSLADTNTEAFF
V gene: TRBV12-3/TRBV12-4; J gene: TRBJ1-5; clone size: .; D gene: .; CDR3 DNA: TGTGCCAGCAGTTTGTGGAATAGCAATCAGCCCCAGCATTTT; CDR3 protein: CASSLWNSNQPQHF
V gene: TRBV5-1; J gene: TRBJ2-5; clone size: once; D gene: TRBD1; CDR3 DNA: TGCGCCAGCAGCTCAACCGGGACAGGGCGCCAAGAGACCCAGTACTTC; CDR3 protein: CASSSTGTGRQETQYF
V gene: TRBV7-3; J gene: TRBJ1-1; clone size: many; D gene: .; CDR3 DNA: TGTGCCAGCAGCTCTGGACAGAACACTGAAGCTTTCTTT; CDR3 protein: CASSSGQNTEAFF
V gene: TRBV4-2; J gene: TRBJ2-1; clone size: few; D gene: TRBD1; CDR3 DNA: TGTGCCAGCAGCCAAGATAGACAGGGTGGTAATGAGCAGTTCTTC; CDR3 protein: CASSQDRQGGNEQFF
V gene: TRBV5-5; J gene: TRBJ2-2; clone size: few; D gene: TRBD1; CDR3 DNA: TGTGCCAGCAGCTTGGGTGGACAGGGGAACACCGGGGAGCTGTTTTTT; CDR3 protein: CASSLGGQGNTGELFF
V gene: TRBV6-1; J gene: TRBJ1-6; clone size: many; D gene: TRBD1; CDR3 DNA: TGTGCCAGCAGGCTGACAGGGTCGGACTCACCCCTCCACTTT; CDR3 protein: CASRLTGSDSPLHF
V gene: TRBV15; J gene: TRBJ2-3; clone size: .; D gene: .; CDR3 DNA: TGTGCCACCACGGCTAGTCTCACAGATACGCAGTATTTT; CDR3 protein: CATTASLTDTQYF
V gene: TRBV5-1; J gene: TRBJ2-3; clone size: .; D gene: .; CDR3 DNA: TGCGCCAGCAGAGGACAGATCGCTAGCACAGATACGCAGTATTTT; CDR3 protein: CASRGQIASTDTQYF
V gene: TRBV7-2; J gene: TRBJ2-5; clone size: many; D gene: .; CDR3 DNA: TGTGCCAGCAGCTTGGACAGAGGAGGCCAAGAGACCCAGTACTTC; CDR3 protein: CASSLDRGGQETQYF
V gene: TRBV7-2; J gene: TRBJ2-5; clone size: many; D gene: .; CDR3 DNA: TGTGCCAGCAGCTTCGTCGGACAGCATAAAGAGACCCAGTACTTC; CDR3 protein: CASSFVGQHKETQYF
V gene: TRBV28; J gene: TRBJ2-3; clone size: many; D gene: TRBD1; CDR3 DNA: TGTGCCAGCGGGAGCATCCGGACAGGGTGGATAGATACGCAGTATTTT; CDR3 protein: CASGSIRTGWIDTQYF
V gene: TRBV2; J gene: TRBJ2-3; clone size: .; D gene: .; CDR3 DNA: TGTGCCAGCAGTGAAGCAGGGGACTTAACGGATACGCAGTATTTT; CDR3 protein: CASSEAGDLTDTQYF
V gene: TRBV12-3/TRBV12-4; J gene: TRBJ1-1; clone size: many; D gene: TRBD1; CDR3 DNA: TGTGCCAGCAGTCCGGGGACAGGGGCGGTTAAGGGCACTGAAGCTTTCTTT; CDR3 protein: CASSPGTGAVKGTEAFF
V gene: TRBV28; J gene: TRBJ2-5; clone size: many; D gene: .; CDR3 DNA: TGTGCCAGCACCCCGACAATGGAGGGGCGGGAGACCCAGTACTTC; CDR3 protein: CASTPTMEGRETQYF
V gene: TRBV7-9; J gene: TRBJ1-1; clone size: .; D gene: TRBD1; CDR3 DNA: TGTGCCAGCAGCATCCACGACAGGGTCGTCCTCGGAGCTTTCTTT; CDR3 protein: CASSIHDRVVLGAFF
V gene: TRBV2; J gene: TRBJ2-5; clone size: many; D gene: .; CDR3 DNA: TGTGCCAGCAGTGAAGTAGGCAGCCAAGAGACCCAGTACTTC; CDR3 protein: CASSEVGSQETQYF
V gene: TRBV29-1; J gene: TRBJ1-2; clone size: many; D gene: TRBD1; CDR3 DNA: TGCAGCGCTTCGACAGGGGGAAACTATGGCTACACCTTC; CDR3 protein: CSASTGGNYGYTF
V gene: TRBV11-2; J gene: TRBJ2-5; clone size: .; D gene: TRBD1; CDR3 DNA: TGTGCCAGCAGCTTATACGCACCGGGACAGGGTCAGACCCAGTACTTC; CDR3 protein: CASSLYAPGQGQTQYF
V gene: TRBV20-1; J gene: TRBJ2-3; clone size: few; D gene: TRBD2; CDR3 DNA: TGCAGTGCTAGAGATGGGACTAGGGGGAAAGCAGATACGCAGTATTTT; CDR3 protein: CSARDGTRGKADTQYF
V gene: TRBV28; J gene: TRBJ1-6; clone size: few; D gene: .; CDR3 DNA: TGTGCCAGCACCAGCGAGTCTTCACCCCTCCACTTT; CDR3 protein: CASTSESSPLHF
V gene: TRBV28; J gene: TRBJ1-6; clone size: many; D gene: .; CDR3 DNA: TGTGCCAGCAGTTTACGCGGGGTTGGGTCACCCCTCCACTTT; CDR3 protein: CASSLRGVGSPLHF
V gene: TRBV7-3; J gene: TRBJ1-1; clone size: many; D gene: .; CDR3 DNA: TGTGCCAGCAGCCAACAGGGTGGCACTGAAGCTTTCTTT; CDR3 protein: CASSQQGGTEAFF
V gene: TRBV6-5; J gene: TRBJ1-6; clone size: .; D gene: .; CDR3 DNA: TGTGCCAGCAGTTATGGGGCGGGCTCCTATAATTCACCCCTCCACTTT; CDR3 protein: CASSYGAGSYNSPLHF
V gene: TRBV5-4; J gene: TRBJ1-5; clone size: many; D gene: .; CDR3 DNA: TGTGCCAGCAGCTTGGGAGGATGGGGGCGAAATCAGCCCCAGCATTTT; CDR3 protein: CASSLGGWGRNQPQHF
V gene: TRBV6-1; J gene: TRBJ2-1; clone size: many; D gene: TRBD1; CDR3 DNA: TGTGCCAGCCCCGAGACAGGGAATGAGCAGTTCTTC; CDR3 protein: CASPETGNEQFF
V gene: TRBV7-8; J gene: TRBJ2-5; clone size: .; D gene: TRBD2; CDR3 DNA: TGTGCCGGTGGGCGGGGGGGCTTCGGGGAGACCCAGTACTTC; CDR3 protein: CAGGRGGFGETQYF
V gene: TRBV11-3; J gene: TRBJ2-7; clone size: many; D gene: .; CDR3 DNA: TGTGCCAGAGCACCACCCTACGAGCAGTACTTC; CDR3 protein: CARAPPYEQYF
V gene: TRBV6-5; J gene: TRBJ1-6; clone size: few; D gene: TRBD1; CDR3 DNA: TGTGCCAGCAGACGACAGGGTTATTCACCCCTCCACTTT; CDR3 protein: CASRRQGYSPLHF
V gene: TRBV12-3/TRBV12-4; J gene: TRBJ1-5; clone size: once; D gene: TRBD1; CDR3 DNA: TGTGCCAGCAGTTCCGGGACAGGACATCAGCCCCAGCATTTT; CDR3 protein: CASSSGTGHQPQHF
V gene: TRBV29-1; J gene: TRBJ2-1; clone size: .; D gene: TRBD1; CDR3 DNA: TGCAGTAGGGACAGGCGGTTCTTC; CDR3 protein: CSRDRRFF
V gene: TRBV6-5; J gene: TRBJ2-1; clone size: many; D gene: TRBD2; CDR3 DNA: TGTGCCAGCAGCAAGGGGACTAGCGGGGGAAATGAGCAGTTCTTC; CDR3 protein: CASSKGTSGGNEQFF
V gene: TRBV15; J gene: TRBJ1-1; clone size: .; D gene: .; CDR3 DNA: TGTGCCACCAGCAGGTTCTTTCAAGGGGTGGACACTGAAGCTCTCTTT; CDR3 protein: CATSRFFQGVDTEALF
V gene: TRBV5-1; J gene: TRBJ1-5; clone size: few; D gene: TRBD1; CDR3 DNA: TGCGCCAGCAGCTTATCAGGGGGCGGGGGTCAGCCCCAGCATTTT; CDR3 protein: CASSLSGGGGQPQHF
V gene: TRBV7-2; J gene: TRBJ2-5; clone size: many; D gene: .; CDR3 DNA: TGTGCCAGCAGCTTAGACAGGAGACAAGAGACCCAGTACTTC; CDR3 protein: CASSLDRRQETQYF
V gene: TRBV7-2; J gene: TRBJ1-4; clone size: medium-sized; D gene: .; CDR3 DNA: TGTGCCAGCAGCCCCCGAGGGGTAACCGCAACTAATGAAAAACTGTTTTTT; CDR3 protein: CASSPRGVTATNEKLFF
V gene: TRBV28; J gene: TRBJ2-4; clone size: .; D gene: .; CDR3 DNA: TGTGCCAGCGCAACTTCGACCGGGGGATCAGGCATTCAGTACTTC; CDR3 protein: CASATSTGGSGIQYF
V gene: TRBV20-1; J gene: TRBJ1-2; clone size: few; D gene: TRBD1; CDR3 DNA: TGCAGTGCTAGAGGTGGGACAGGGGGCGCGTCGGGGTATGGCTACACCTTC; CDR3 protein: CSARGGTGGASGYGYTF
V gene: TRBV7-2; J gene: TRBJ2-3; clone size: many; D gene: .; CDR3 DNA: TGTGCCAGCAGCTTACGGCAGATCACAGATACGCAGTATTTT; CDR3 protein: CASSLRQITDTQYF
V gene: TRBV7-2; J gene: TRBJ2-3; clone size: many; D gene: TRBD2; CDR3 DNA: TGTGCCAGCAGCTTAGGGACTAGCGGGGGTTCAAATACGCAGTATTTT; CDR3 protein: CASSLGTSGGSNTQYF
V gene: TRBV5-4; J gene: TRBJ1-4; clone size: few; D gene: .; CDR3 DNA: TGTGCCAGCGGACGCAGTAATGAAAAACTGTTTTTT; CDR3 protein: CASGRSNEKLFF
V gene: TRBV12-3/TRBV12-4; J gene: TRBJ1-2; clone size: few; D gene: .; CDR3 DNA: TGTGCCAGCAGTTTGGCACGGGCGAACTATGGCTACACCTTC; CDR3 protein: CASSLARANYGYTF
V gene: TRBV2; J gene: TRBJ2-3; clone size: few; D gene: TRBD2; CDR3 DNA: TGTGCCAGTTCACTAGCGGGTGACCTCACAGATACGCAGTATTTT; CDR3 protein: CASSLAGDLTDTQYF
V gene: TRBV11-2; J gene: TRBJ2-1; clone size: .; D gene: TRBD2; CDR3 DNA: TGTGCCAGCAGCTCGCCCTTCAAAAGCGGGAACTACAATGAGCAGTTCTTC; CDR3 protein: CASSSPFKSGNYNEQFF
V gene: TRBV7-9; J gene: TRBJ2-2; clone size: few; D gene: .; CDR3 DNA: TGTGCCAGCAGCTTCCTGTCCCTAGCGAGAATTGCCGGGGAGCTGTTTTTT; CDR3 protein: CASSFLSLARIAGELFF
V gene: TRBV7-8; J gene: TRBJ2-1; clone size: many; D gene: TRBD1; CDR3 DNA: TGTGCCAGCAGCAACATCTTGGACAGGGACGACAATGAGCAGTTCTTC; CDR3 protein: CASSNILDRDDNEQFF
V gene: TRBV7-2; J gene: TRBJ1-6; clone size: many; D gene: .; CDR3 DNA: TGTGCCAGCAGCCCGGAGGGGGGATCACCCCTCCACTTT; CDR3 protein: CASSPEGGSPLHF
V gene: TRBV11-2; J gene: TRBJ2-2; clone size: many; D gene: .; CDR3 DNA: TGTGCCAGCAGCCTAGGGGCCTACACCGGGGAGCTGTTTTTT; CDR3 protein: CASSLGAYTGELFF
V gene: TRBV19; J gene: TRBJ2-5; clone size: .; D gene: .; CDR3 DNA: TGTGCCAGTACCTTCCAAGGGGGACAGACCCAGTACTTC; CDR3 protein: CASTFQGGQTQYF